The sequence of this TCR beta chain was determined in a study of hypomethylating agent response in myelodysplastic syndrome. Across the whole study: Of the myelodysplastic syndrome patients, 9 were male, 2 female. Non-responders met neither complete response nor hematologic improvement criteria, which defined response. Study-wide points: After hypomethylating agent treatment, diversity and clonality showed no significant change, overall or by response.

At survey resolution, 400 ng of DNA per sample was split into two 200 ng replicates. TCRdb keeps only in-frame clones here, not all; method: immunoSEQ multiplex PCR. The data show 5,000 to 6,000 clones, around 80% seen once. Trimming stripped 5 bases from V and 3 bases from J, with 24 bases between. The CDR3 runs to 18 residues. Germline lookup yields CDR1 KGHSH and CDR2 LQKENI. As for this clone: Its target is unknown.

The sequence derives from a human donor with myelodysplastic syndrome. This rearrangement joins TRBV18 to TRBJ2-3, with D perhaps matching TRBD1 (5 bases). The sample in question was bone marrow, obtained before or after starting hypomethylating agent treatment for myelodysplastic syndrome (not recorded which). The CDR3 DNA follows: TGTGCCAGCTCATTCCTACCCCTTACCGGGTCAGGGACAGATACGCAGTATTTT. The encoded protein is CASSFLPLTGSGTDTQYF.